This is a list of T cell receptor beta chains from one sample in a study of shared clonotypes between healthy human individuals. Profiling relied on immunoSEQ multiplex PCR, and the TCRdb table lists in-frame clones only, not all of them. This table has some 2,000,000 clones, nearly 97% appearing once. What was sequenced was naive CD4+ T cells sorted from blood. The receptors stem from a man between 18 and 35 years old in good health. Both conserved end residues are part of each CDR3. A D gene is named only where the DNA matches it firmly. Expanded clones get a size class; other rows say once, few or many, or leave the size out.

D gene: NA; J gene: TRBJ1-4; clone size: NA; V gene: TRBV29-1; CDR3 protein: CSVWAFEKLFF; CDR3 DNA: TGCAGCGTATGGGCTTTTGAAAAACTGTTTTTT
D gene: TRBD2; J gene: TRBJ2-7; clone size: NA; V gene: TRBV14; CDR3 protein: CASSQDSGRATDEQYF; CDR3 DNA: TGTGCCAGCAGCCAAGACAGCGGGAGGGCCACGGACGAGCAGTACTTC
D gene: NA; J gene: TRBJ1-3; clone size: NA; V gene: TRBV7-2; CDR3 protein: CASSRGQSSGNTIYF; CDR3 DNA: TGTGCCAGCAGCCGCGGACAGAGCTCTGGAAACACCATATATTTT
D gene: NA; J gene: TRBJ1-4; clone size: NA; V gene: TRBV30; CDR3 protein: CAWSPPGIEEKLFF; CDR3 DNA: TGTGCCTGGAGCCCACCGGGAATCGAAGAAAAACTGTTTTTT
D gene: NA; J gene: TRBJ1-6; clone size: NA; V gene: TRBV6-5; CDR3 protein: CASSYTVNSPLHF; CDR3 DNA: TGTGCCAGCAGTTACACTGTTAATTCACCCCTCCACTTT
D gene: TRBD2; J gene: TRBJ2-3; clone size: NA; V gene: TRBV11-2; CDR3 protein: CASSSRVPSGRVDTQYF; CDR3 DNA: TGTGCCAGCAGCTCCCGGGTGCCTAGCGGGAGAGTTGATACGCAGTATTTT
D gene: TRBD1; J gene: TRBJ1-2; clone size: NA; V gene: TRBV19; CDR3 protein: CASSIGFRGGGGNTF; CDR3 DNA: TGTGCCAGTAGTATAGGATTTCGAGGGGGCGGTGGAAACACCTTC
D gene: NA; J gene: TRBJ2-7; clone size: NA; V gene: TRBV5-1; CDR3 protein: CASRLRTATYEQYF; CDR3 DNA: TGCGCCAGCAGGCTCCGGACAGCCACTTACGAGCAGTACTTC
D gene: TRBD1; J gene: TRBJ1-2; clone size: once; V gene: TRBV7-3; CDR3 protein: CASSLSTGGADGYTF; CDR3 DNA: TGTGCCAGCAGCTTATCAACAGGGGGAGCCGATGGCTACACCTTC
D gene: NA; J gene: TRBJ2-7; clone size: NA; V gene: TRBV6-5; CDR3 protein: CASSLDRLPRYEQYF; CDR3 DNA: TGTGCCAGCAGCCTGGACCGGCTGCCGCGCTACGAGCAGTACTTC
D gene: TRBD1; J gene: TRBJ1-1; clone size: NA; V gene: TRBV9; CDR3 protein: CASSVGYTGESTEAFF; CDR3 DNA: TGTGCCAGCAGCGTAGGTTATACAGGGGAGAGCACTGAAGCTTTCTTT
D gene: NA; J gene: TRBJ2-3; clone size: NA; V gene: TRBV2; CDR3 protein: CASSLEGGTTDTQYF; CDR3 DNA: TGTGCCAGCAGTTTGGAGGGGGGGACCACAGATACGCAGTATTTT
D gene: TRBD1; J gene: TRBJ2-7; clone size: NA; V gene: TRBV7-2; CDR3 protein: CASSLGTGSSYEQYF; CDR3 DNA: TGTGCCAGCAGCTTGGGGACAGGATCCTCCTACGAGCAGTACTTC
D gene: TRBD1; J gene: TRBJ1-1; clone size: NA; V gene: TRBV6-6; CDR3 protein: CASTPQGSNTEAFF; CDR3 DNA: TGTGCCAGCACCCCACAGGGGTCCAACACTGAAGCTTTCTTT
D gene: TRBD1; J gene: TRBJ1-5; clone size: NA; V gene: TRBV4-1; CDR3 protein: CASSQGPDREGQPQHF; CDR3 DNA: TGCGCCAGCAGCCAAGGCCCGGACAGGGAAGGTCAGCCCCAGCATTTT
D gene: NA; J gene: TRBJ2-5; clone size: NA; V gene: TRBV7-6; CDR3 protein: CASSPLVIGTQYF; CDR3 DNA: TGTGCCAGCAGCCCCCTAGTAATCGGGACCCAGTACTTC
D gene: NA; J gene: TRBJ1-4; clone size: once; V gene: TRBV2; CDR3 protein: CASTVLGSSNEKLFF; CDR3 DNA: TGTGCCAGCACGGTACTCGGGAGTTCTAATGAAAAACTGTTTTTT
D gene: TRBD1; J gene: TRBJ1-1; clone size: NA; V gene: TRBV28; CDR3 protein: CASSSLPGTGNTEAFF; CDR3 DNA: TGTGCCAGCAGTTCCCTACCCGGGACAGGAAACACTGAAGCTTTCTTT
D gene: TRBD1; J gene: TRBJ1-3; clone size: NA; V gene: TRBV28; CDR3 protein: CASSPDRGFGNTIYF; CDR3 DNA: TGTGCCAGCAGTCCGGACAGGGGTTTTGGAAACACCATATATTTT
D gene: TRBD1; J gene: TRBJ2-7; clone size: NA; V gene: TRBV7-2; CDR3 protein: CASSFGTGAYEQYF; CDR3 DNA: TGTGCCAGCAGCTTTGGGACAGGGGCCTACGAGCAGTACTTC
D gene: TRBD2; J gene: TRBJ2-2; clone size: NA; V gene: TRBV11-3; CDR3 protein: CASSLGTSWNGELFF; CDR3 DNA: TGTGCCAGCAGCTTAGGGACTAGCTGGAACGGGGAGCTGTTTTTT
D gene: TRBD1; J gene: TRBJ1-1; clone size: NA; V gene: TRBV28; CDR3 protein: CASTGQGGQDTEAFF; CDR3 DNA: TGTGCCAGCACGGGTCAAGGGGGCCAGGACACTGAAGCTTTCTTT
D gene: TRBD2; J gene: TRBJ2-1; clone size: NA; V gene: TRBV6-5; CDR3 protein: CASRYRAGGYNEQFF; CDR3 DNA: TGTGCCAGCAGGTACCGAGCGGGGGGCTACAATGAGCAGTTCTTC
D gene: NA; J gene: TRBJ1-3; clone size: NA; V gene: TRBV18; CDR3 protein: CASSPTTGRVSGNTIYF; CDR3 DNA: TGTGCCAGCTCACCTACTACGGGACGGGTCTCTGGAAACACCATATATTTT
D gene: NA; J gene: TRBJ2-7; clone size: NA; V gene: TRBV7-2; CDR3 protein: CASSLSAGSYEQYF; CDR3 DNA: TGTGCCAGCAGCTTAAGTGCAGGATCCTACGAGCAGTACTTC
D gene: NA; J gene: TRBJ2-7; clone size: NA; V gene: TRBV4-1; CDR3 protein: CASSQVGGSYEQYF; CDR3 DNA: TGCGCCAGCAGCCAAGTAGGGGGCTCCTACGAGCAGTACTTC
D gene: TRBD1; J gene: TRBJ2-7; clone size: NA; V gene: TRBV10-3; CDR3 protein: CAISGAGQANYEQYF; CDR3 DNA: TGTGCCATCAGTGGGGCGGGACAGGCCAACTACGAGCAGTACTTC
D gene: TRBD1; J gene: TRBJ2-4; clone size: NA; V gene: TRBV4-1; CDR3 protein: CASSQRAGGNIQYF; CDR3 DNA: TGCGCCAGCAGCCAGAGGGCAGGGGGCAACATTCAGTACTTC
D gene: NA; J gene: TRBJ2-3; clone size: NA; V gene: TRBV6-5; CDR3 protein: CASTRRDTDTQYF; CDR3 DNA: TGTGCCAGCACCAGAAGGGACACAGATACGCAGTATTTT
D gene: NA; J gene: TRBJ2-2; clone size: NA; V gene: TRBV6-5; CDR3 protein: CASTGGYTGELFF; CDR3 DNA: TGTGCCAGCACAGGGGGGTACACCGGGGAGCTGTTTTTT
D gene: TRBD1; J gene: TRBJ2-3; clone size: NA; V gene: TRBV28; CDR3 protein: CASSSRGQGRDTQYF; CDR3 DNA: TGTGCCAGCAGTTCACGGGGACAGGGCCGAGATACGCAGTATTTT
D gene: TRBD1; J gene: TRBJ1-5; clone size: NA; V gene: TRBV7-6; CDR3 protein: CASSLGRGPDNQPQHF; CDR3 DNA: TGTGCCAGCAGCTTAGGGAGGGGGCCTGATAATCAGCCCCAGCATTTT
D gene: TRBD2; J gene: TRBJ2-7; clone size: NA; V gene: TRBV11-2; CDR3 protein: CASSLSGTSGTAYEQYF; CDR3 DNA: TGTGCCAGCAGCTTATCCGGGACTAGCGGGACAGCCTACGAGCAGTACTTC